This TCR beta chain was observed in a study of T cell repertoires in cytomegalovirus infection. At the level of the study: Indications of both CMV infection and matching HLA type were provided by public TCR beta signatures. Study-level points and caveats: HLA-C-restricted CMV-specific TCR beta clonotypes prevailed in the ex vivo response. Identification of carriers of CMV plus the relevant HLA was achieved through cumulative public TCR beta family frequency.

TCRdb used MiXCR to reprocess the reads, holding one entry per CDR3 protein. The data show some 600,000 distinct CDR3 sequences, 20% to 25% seen once. This clonotype was seen at least ten times. Its antigen is as yet unknown. CDR1 and CDR2 from the germline V gene are MDHEN and SYDVKM. V gave up 4 bases and J gave up 7 bases, with 11 bases separating them. CDR3 length equals 13 residues. The material sequenced was CD8+ T cells from PBMCs. The chain carries TRBV28 and TRBJ1-5; no clear D gene. The sequence came from a human donor in good health (CMV status not recorded). Some clones in this sample may be carry-over from other donors' samples. In DNA form, the CDR3 reads TGTGCCAGCAGTTCCAAGGTAGACCAGCCCCAGCATTTT. It encodes CASSSKVDQPQHF.